This T cell receptor (beta chain) was sequenced in a study of blood T cell repertoires in COVID-19 (TCRdb year 2020). General notes on the study: Samples covering the acute and convalescent phases of COVID-19 were provided by collaborators in the United States, Italy and Spain. Subjects who had been exposed to COVID-19, were actively infected with it, or had recovered from it provided the deeply sampled blood TCRbeta repertoires that made up the dataset. Where available, HLA class I and class II types were taken from metadata supplied by the sample provider and were not determined by assay-based typing. The samples were drawn from two sources: the first 160 participants of the ongoing ImmuneRACE study, and over 950 subjects contributed by 6 global collaborators. Sample metadata almost always included a de-identified subject ID, COVID-19 status, age in years and sex. A freely available public database, intended as a resource for researchers studying the immune response to SARS-CoV-2, is where the repertoires were released. The material from the prospective study consisted of cDNA or gDNA derived from T cells, B-cell-depleted T cells, or PBMCs. Overall results and qualifications from the work: The amount of clinical and demographic metadata varied by source and participant and was provided uncurated.

V and J lose 2 bases and 3 bases, and a span of 16 bases separates them. The CDR3, cysteine through phenylalanine, is 16 amino acids long. Only the CDR3 part of the read is kept: 48 bases, read in frame from the first base. CDR1 and CDR2 are drawn from the germline V gene: SGDLS, YYNGEE. Each collaborating institution followed its own protocols to collect whole blood in K2EDTA tubes. For TCRbeta analysis, collaborators shipped samples as frozen whole blood, isolated PBMCs, or DNA extracted from either of those sample types. This clone was seen a handful of times. Its antigen target is currently unknown. Base-call qualities are not available, and no considerably larger clone is one nucleotide away. TCRbeta CDR3 regions were amplified from genomic DNA by means of the immunoSEQ Assay, a bias-controlled multiplex PCR. The original pipeline was this. The number of nucleated cells in each sample was estimated from the amplification of reference gene primers within the assay. Sequence reads were collapsed and filtered to measure the absolute abundance of every unique TCRbeta CDR3 rearrangement. For each sample, productive Simpson clonality was calculated by taking the square root of Simpson's diversity index across productive rearrangements. The immuneACCESS repertoire file appears here via TCRdb, limited to in-frame rearrangements. These files lack a portion of the clones; in checked studies, under half of the deficit traces to unresolved V genes, and the cause of the others is not known. V, J and clone size are taken as reported in that table, and D and trimming were inferred from the DNA itself. Here the sample has 95,000 to 110,000 clones; 75% to 90% occur a single time. Jointly, the top ten make up 26% of the sample.

Material for sequencing was peripheral blood. The chain is assembled from TRBV9 and TRBJ2-3, with a tentative D gene TRBD1 over 6 matching bases. This TCR derives from a man aged 60 to 75 with acute or convalescent COVID-19. The nucleotide sequence is TGTGCCAGCAGCGTGAAGACAGGCCGAATGACAGATACGCAGTATTTT. This yields the protein CASSVKTGRMTDTQYF. Reference TRBV9 and TRBJ2-3 genes cover what lies past the CDR3, so the full variable domain is DSGVTQTPKHLITATGQRVTLRCSPRSGDLSVYWYQQSLDQGLQFLIQYYNGEERAKGNILERFSAQQFPDLHSELNLSSLELGDSALYFCASSVKTGRMTDTQYFGPGTRLTVL.